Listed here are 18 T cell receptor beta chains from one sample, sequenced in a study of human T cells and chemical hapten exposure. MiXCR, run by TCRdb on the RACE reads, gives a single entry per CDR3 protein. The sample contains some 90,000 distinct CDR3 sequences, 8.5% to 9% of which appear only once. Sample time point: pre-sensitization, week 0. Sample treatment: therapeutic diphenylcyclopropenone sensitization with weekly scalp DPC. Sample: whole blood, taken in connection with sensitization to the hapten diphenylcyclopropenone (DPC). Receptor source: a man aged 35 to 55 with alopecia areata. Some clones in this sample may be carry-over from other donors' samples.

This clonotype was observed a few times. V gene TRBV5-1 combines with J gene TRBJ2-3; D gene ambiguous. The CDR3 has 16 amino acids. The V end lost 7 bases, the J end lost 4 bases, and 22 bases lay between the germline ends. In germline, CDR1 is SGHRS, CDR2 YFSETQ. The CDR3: CASRPSFQLSPDTQYF. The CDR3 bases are TGCGCCAGCCGACCCTCTTTCCAGTTGAGCCCAGATACGCAGTATTTT. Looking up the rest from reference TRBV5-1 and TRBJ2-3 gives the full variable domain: KAGVTQTPRYLIKTRGQQVTLSCSPISGHRSVSWYQQTPGQGLQFLFEYFSETQRNKGNFPGRFSGRQFSNSRSEMNVSTLELGDSALYLCASRPSFQLSPDTQYFGPGTRLTVL.

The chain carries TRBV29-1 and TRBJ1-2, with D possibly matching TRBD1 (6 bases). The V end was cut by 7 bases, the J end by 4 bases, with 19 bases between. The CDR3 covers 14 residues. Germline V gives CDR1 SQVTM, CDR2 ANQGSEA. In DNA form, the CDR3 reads TGCAGCGCTCTAACCCTGACAGGTTCCTATGGCTACACCTTC. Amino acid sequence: CSALTLTGSYGYTF.

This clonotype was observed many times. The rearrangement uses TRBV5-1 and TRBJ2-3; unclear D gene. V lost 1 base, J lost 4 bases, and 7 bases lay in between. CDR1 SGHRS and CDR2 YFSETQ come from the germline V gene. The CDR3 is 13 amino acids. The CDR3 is CASSLKGPDTQYF. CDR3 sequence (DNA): TGCGCCAGCAGCTTGAAAGGGCCAGATACGCAGTATTTT.

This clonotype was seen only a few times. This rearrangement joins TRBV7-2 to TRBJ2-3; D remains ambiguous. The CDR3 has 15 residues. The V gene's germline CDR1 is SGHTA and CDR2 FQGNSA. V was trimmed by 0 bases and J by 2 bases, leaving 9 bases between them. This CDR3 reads CASSLAVSVTDTQYF. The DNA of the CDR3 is TGTGCCAGCAGCTTAGCTGTGTCGGTCACAGATACGCAGTATTTT.

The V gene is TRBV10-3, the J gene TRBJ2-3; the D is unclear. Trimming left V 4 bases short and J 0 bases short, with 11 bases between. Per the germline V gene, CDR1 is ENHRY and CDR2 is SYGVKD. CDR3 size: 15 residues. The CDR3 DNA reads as TGTGCCATCAGTGGTCAGCTTTCGAGCACAGATACGCAGTATTTT. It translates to CAISGQLSSTDTQYF.

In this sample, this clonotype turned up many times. DNA for the CDR3: TGTGCCAGCAGCCCAGCGGGGGTCGCCGGGGAGCTGTTTTTT. Protein sequence: CASSPAGVAGELFF. The V call is TRBV7-2, the J call TRBJ2-2, with 8 bases that match TRBD2. Germline V gives CDR1 SGHTA, CDR2 FQGNSA. The CDR3 is 14 amino acids. V trimming: 5 bases; J trimming: 6 bases; junction bases outside the gene matches: 5.

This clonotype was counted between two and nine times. This chain's CDR3 is CASSLKGQDTQYF. In nucleotides, the CDR3 is TGTGCCAGCAGCTTGAAAGGTCAGGATACGCAGTATTTT. The V and J genes are TRBV5-4 and TRBJ2-3; no firm D call. The CDR3 contains 13 residues. Trimming pared 1 base from V and 6 bases from J, leaving 9 bases between. The germline CDR1 and CDR2 sequences are SGHNT and YYREEE (reference sequence).

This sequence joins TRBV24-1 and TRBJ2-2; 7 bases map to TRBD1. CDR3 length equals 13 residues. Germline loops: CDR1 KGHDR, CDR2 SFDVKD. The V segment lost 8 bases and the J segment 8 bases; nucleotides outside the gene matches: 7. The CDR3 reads CATNDGTVGELFF. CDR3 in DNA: TGTGCCACCAACGACGGGACAGTTGGGGAGCTGTTTTTT.

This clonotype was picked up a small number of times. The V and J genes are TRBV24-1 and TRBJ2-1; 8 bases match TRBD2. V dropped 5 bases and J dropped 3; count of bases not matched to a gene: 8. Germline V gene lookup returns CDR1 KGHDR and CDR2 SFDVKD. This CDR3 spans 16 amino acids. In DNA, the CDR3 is TGTGCCACCAGTGCCCAAGGGGCGGGAGGCTACAATGAGCAGTTCTTC. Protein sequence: CATSAQGAGGYNEQFF.

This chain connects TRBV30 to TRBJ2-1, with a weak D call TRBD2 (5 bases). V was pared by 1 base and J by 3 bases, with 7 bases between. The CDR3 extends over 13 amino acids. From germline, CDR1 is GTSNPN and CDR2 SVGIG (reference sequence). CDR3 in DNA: TGTGCCTGGAGTGACGGGAACTACAATGAGCAGTTCTTC. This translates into CAWSDGNYNEQFF.

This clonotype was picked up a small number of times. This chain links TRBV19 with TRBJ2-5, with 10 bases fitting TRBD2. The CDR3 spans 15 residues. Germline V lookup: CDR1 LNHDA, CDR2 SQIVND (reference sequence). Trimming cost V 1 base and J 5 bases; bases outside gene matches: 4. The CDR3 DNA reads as TGTGCCAGTAGTATAGCCAGCGGGAGGGAGGAGACCCAGTACTTC. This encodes CASSIASGREETQYF.

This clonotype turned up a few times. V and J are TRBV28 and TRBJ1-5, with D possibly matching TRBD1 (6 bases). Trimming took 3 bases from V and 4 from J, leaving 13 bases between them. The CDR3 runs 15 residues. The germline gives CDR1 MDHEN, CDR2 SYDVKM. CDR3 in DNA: TGTGCCAGCAGTTTCGGGGGGGCTATAAATCAGCCCCAGCATTTT. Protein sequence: CASSFGGAINQPQHF.

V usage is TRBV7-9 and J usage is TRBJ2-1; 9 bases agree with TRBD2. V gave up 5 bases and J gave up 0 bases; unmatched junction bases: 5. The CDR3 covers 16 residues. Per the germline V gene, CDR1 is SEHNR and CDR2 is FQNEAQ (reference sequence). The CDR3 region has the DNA TGTGCCAGCAGCATGACTAGCGGAGTCTCCTACAATGAGCAGTTCTTC. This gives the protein CASSMTSGVSYNEQFF.

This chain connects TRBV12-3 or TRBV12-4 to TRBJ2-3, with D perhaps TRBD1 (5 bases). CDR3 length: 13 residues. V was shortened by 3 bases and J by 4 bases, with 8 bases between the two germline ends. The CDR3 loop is CASSFQGADTQYF. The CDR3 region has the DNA TGTGCCAGCAGTTTTCAGGGTGCAGATACGCAGTATTTT.

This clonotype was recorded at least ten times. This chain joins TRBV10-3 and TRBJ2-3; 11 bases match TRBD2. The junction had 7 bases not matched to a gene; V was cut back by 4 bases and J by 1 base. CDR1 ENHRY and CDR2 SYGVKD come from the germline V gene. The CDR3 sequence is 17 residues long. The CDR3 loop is CAISGRLAGRGTDTQYF. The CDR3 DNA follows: TGTGCCATCAGTGGCAGACTAGCGGGAAGGGGCACAGATACGCAGTATTTT.

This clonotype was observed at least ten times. This chain's CDR3 is CASSYLQGSGTEAFF. The CDR3 DNA follows: TGTGCCAGCAGTTACCTACAGGGATCGGGCACTGAAGCTTTCTTT. This chain joins TRBV12-3 or TRBV12-4 and TRBJ1-1; possible D gene TRBD1, 6 bases. Trimming removed 4 bases from V and 4 bases from J, with 16 bases in between. The CDR3 extends over 15 amino acids.

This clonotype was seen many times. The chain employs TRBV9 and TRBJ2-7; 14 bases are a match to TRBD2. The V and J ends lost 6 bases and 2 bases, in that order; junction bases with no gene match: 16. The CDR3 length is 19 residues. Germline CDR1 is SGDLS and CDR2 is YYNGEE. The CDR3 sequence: CASNIAGTSGSQRPYEQYV. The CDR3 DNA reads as TGTGCCAGCAACATAGCAGGGACTAGCGGGAGTCAACGCCCCTACGAGCAGTACGTC.

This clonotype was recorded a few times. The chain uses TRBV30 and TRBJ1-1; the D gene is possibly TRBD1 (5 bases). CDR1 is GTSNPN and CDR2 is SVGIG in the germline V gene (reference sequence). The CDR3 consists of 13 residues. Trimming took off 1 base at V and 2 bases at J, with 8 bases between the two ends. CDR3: CAWSEQANTEAFF. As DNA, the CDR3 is TGTGCCTGGAGTGAACAGGCAAACACTGAAGCTTTCTTT.